The 27 T cell receptor beta chains presented below share a single source sample, sequenced in a study of T cells in Graves' hyperthyroidism and ophthalmopathy. RNA transcripts gave rise to amplified TCR beta CDR3 regions. The TCR CDR3 first-round RT-PCR relied on the HTBI primer set. Each CDR3 protein gets one entry after TCRdb re-called the multiplex PCR reads with MiXCR. Among about 300,000 distinct CDR3 sequences, approximately 13% were seen once, and the ten largest hold approximately 7.9%. The material sequenced was blood. Source of these receptors: a woman aged 40 to 50 with Graves' hyperthyroidism.

The chain is built from TRBV6-1 and TRBJ1-6; 9 nucleotides match TRBD1. The CDR3 consists of 18 residues. V lost 5 bases to trimming and J lost 0 bases; unmatched junction nucleotides: 8. Germline CDR1 and CDR2: MNHNS and SASEGT. In nucleotides, the CDR3 is TGTGCCAGCAGTCCCCGGGGACAGGGCTACTCCTATAATTCACCCCTCCACTTT. It encodes CASSPRGQGYSYNSPLHF.

This clonotype was observed at least ten times. The V gene is TRBV12-3 or TRBV12-4, the J gene TRBJ1-2, with D possibly being TRBD1 (5 bases). V was clipped by 3 bases and J by 7 bases, with 18 bases between them. The CDR3 runs to 15 residues. The CDR3 loop reads CASSFGVLLGGGYTF. The CDR3 coding sequence is TGTGCCAGCAGTTTTGGCGTGCTTCTTGGGGGTGGCTACACCTTC.

This clonotype has only a few counts. This chain connects TRBV12-3 or TRBV12-4 to TRBJ2-7; a possible D gene is TRBD2 (7 bases). V gave up 5 bases and J gave up 3 bases, with 17 bases separating them. The CDR3 length is 15 residues. CDR3 in amino acids: CASSPGGRGDYEQYF. In DNA form, the CDR3 reads TGTGCCAGCAGTCCAGGTGGGAGGGGGGACTACGAGCAGTACTTC.

Many counts were recorded for this clonotype. The chain couples TRBV7-2 to TRBJ2-7; the match to TRBD1 covers 7 bases. This CDR3 comprises 15 residues. The ends lost 1 base at V and 3 bases at J; junction bases unmatched: 6. Per germline, CDR1 SGHTA and CDR2 FQGNSA. The CDR3 here is CASSLGDRQYYEQYF. CDR3 nucleotide sequence: TGTGCCAGCAGCTTAGGGGACAGACAGTACTACGAGCAGTACTTC.

In this sample, this clonotype turned up many times. The CDR3 is CASSVGLAGAETQYF. The DNA of the CDR3 is TGTGCCAGCAGCGTTGGACTAGCGGGAGCAGAGACCCAGTACTTC. The chain employs TRBV7-9 and TRBJ2-5, with TRBD2 matching over 13 bases. Germline values: CDR1 SEHNR, CDR2 FQNEAQ (reference sequence). V was clipped by 5 bases and J by 4 bases; unmatched bases: 4. The CDR3 is 15 amino acids.

At least ten counts were recorded for this clonotype. CDR3 in DNA: TGTGCCAGCAGAACTCCTCGGGGGGGGAGGACTGAAGCTTTCTTT. Translation: CASRTPRGGRTEAFF. The chain links TRBV6-2 or TRBV6-3 to TRBJ1-1; D might be TRBD1 (5 bases). Germline V CDR1 and CDR2: MNHEY, SVGEGT. Trimming shortened V by 6 bases and J by 5 bases, and 19 bases separated the two germline ends. The CDR3 sequence is 15 residues long.

The CDR3 loop reads CASSYKTGYNEQFF. The CDR3 DNA is TGTGCCAGCAGTTACAAGACAGGGTATAATGAGCAGTTCTTC. J is TRBJ2-1 and V is TRBV6-6, with TRBD1 matching 7 bases. CDR1 and CDR2 (germline): MNHNY, SVGAGI (reference sequence). The CDR3 spans 14 residues. Unmatched junction bases numbered 5, after V lost 2 bases and J lost 7 bases.

The gene calls are TRBV14 and TRBJ2-7; D is unresolved. Germline loops: CDR1 SGHDN, CDR2 FVKESK. The V and J ends lost 1 base and 2 bases respectively, with 12 bases between them. The CDR3 is 15 residues long. The DNA of the CDR3 is TGTGCCAGCAGCCAAGGCCTAGTCCGCGCCTACGAGCAGTACTTC. Its protein is CASSQGLVRAYEQYF.

This clonotype was counted ten times or more. The chain uses TRBV5-1 and TRBJ1-2; D is perhaps TRBD1 (6 bases). Germline CDR1 is SGHRS and CDR2 is YFSETQ. The ends were cut back, 0 bases at V and 8 bases at J, with 17 bases in the middle. The CDR3 covers 15 residues. Here the CDR3 reads CASSLALVGGIGYTF. The CDR3 bases are TGCGCCAGCAGCTTGGCCCTCGTAGGGGGGATCGGCTACACCTTC.

The rearrangement joins TRBV10-3 to TRBJ2-1, with 7 bases matching TRBD1. Germline V CDR1 and CDR2: ENHRY, SYGVKD. J was trimmed by 6 bases and V by 5 bases; bases with no gene match: 4. CDR3 size: 13 residues. The CDR3 loop reads CAISSDRFNEQFF. The CDR3 DNA reads as TGTGCCATCAGTTCGGACAGGTTCAATGAGCAGTTCTTC.

This clonotype was picked up many times. The rearrangement uses TRBV7-8 and TRBJ1-1, with 9 bases fitting TRBD1. Trimming cost V 0 bases and J 1 base; bases outside gene matches: 3. CDR3 length equals 16 residues. CDR1 is SGHVS and CDR2 is FQNEAQ in the germline V gene. The DNA of the CDR3 is TGTGCCAGCAGCTTAGCTTCGGGACAGGGGAACACTGAAGCTTTCTTT. It specifies CASSLASGQGNTEAFF.

The rearrangement joins TRBV10-3 to TRBJ1-3; D is uncertain. Trimming cost V 3 bases and J 0 bases, with 3 bases left between them. This CDR3 is built from 13 residues. Germline lookup yields CDR1 ENHRY and CDR2 SYGVKD. The CDR3 coding sequence is TGTGCCATCAGTGACATCTCTGGAAACACCATATATTTT. Translation: CAISDISGNTIYF.

This clonotype was seen many times. CDR3 bases: TGTGCCAGCAGCTTTATCCCGACTAGTGGGTGGGGCGAGCAGTACTTC. Residues: CASSFIPTSGWGEQYF. The V and J genes are TRBV11-2 and TRBJ2-7; tentative D call: TRBD2 (6 bases). CDR1 SGHAT and CDR2 FQNNGV come from the germline V gene. This CDR3 region has 16 residues. The V and J ends lost 3 bases and 6 bases respectively, with 21 bases between them.

This clonotype has more than one count but fewer than ten. The chain has TRBV2 and TRBJ2-1, with D perhaps TRBD2 (7 bases). CDR3 length: 14 residues. In germline, CDR1 is SNHLY, CDR2 FYNNEI. V gave up 9 bases and J gave up 10 bases, with 22 bases separating them. The CDR3 loop reads CASAEWGRGGEQFF. CDR3 in DNA: TGTGCCAGTGCCGAGTGGGGGAGGGGGGGGGAGCAGTTCTTC.

This clonotype was seen repeatedly, ten times or more. The chain uses TRBV15 and TRBJ2-7, with a possible D match to TRBD2 (5 bases). Germline V gene data show CDR1 as LNHNV and CDR2 as YYDKDF (reference sequence). The length of the CDR3 is 16 residues. Trimming pared 1 base from V and 6 bases from J, leaving 19 bases between. The CDR3 nucleotides are TGTGCCACCAGCAGAGGTATAGAGGGCCCCATAAGCGAGCAGTACTTC. It codes for CATSRGIEGPISEQYF.

In its sample, this clonotype was seen many times. The chain employs TRBV20-1 and TRBJ1-2; D gene unclear. CDR1 DFQATT and CDR2 SNEGSKA come from the germline V gene (reference sequence). This CDR3 is built from 11 residues. V lost 3 bases to trimming and J lost 4 bases, with 6 bases between them. CDR3 bases: TGCAGTGCTAGCCTTGGCTATGGCTACACCTTC. It is translated as CSASLGYGYTF.

In the case of this clonotype: A much bigger clone sits one base away, suggesting this may be a read error. Given the absence of the conserved phenylalanine or tryptophan at the CDR3 end, a read error is likely. V is TRBV27 and J is TRBJ2-3; tentative D call: TRBD2 (5 bases). The CDR3 consists of 17 residues. V was pared by 4 bases and J by 0 bases, with 17 bases between. Looked up from germline, CDR1 is MNHEY and CDR2 is SMNVEV (reference sequence). The CDR3 region has the DNA TGTGCCAGCAGTTACGGACTTTTCTTCACTAGCACAGATACGCAGTATTCT. Its protein is CASSYGLFFTSTDTQYS.

This clonotype was observed at least ten times. The J gene is TRBJ1-1, the V gene TRBV12-3 or TRBV12-4; 8 bases are shared with TRBD1. This CDR3 comprises 14 residues. The J segment lost 5 bases and the V segment lost 5 bases, leaving 7 bases of the junction unmatched. Here the CDR3 DNA reads TGTGCCAGCAGTCGACCCCGACAGGGGACTGAAGCTTTCTTT. Protein: CASSRPRQGTEAFF.

This clonotype was picked up many times. The J gene is TRBJ2-3, the V gene TRBV20-1, with 8 bases identical to TRBD2. Trimming cost V 5 bases and J 2 bases; bases outside gene matches: 12. The CDR3 sequence is 16 residues long. Germline V gives CDR1 DFQATT, CDR2 SNEGSKA (reference sequence). The CDR3 loop reads CSAPILAGRSTDTQYF. Here the CDR3 DNA reads TGCAGTGCTCCTATCCTAGCGGGCCGATCCACAGATACGCAGTATTTT.

This clonotype appeared a few times. An end of the junction differs from the germline gene, which may be a read error. The chain has TRBV6-1 and TRBJ2-5; 8 bases line up with TRBD1. CDR1 is MNHNS, CDR2 SASEGT, per germline. This CDR3 is 16 amino acids long. CDR3 in DNA: TGTGCCAGCAGTAGCGGACAGGGTGCTTTCCAAGGGACCCAGTACTTC. Translated, it gives CASSSGQGAFQGTQYF.

V usage is TRBV11-2 and J usage is TRBJ1-5; maybe TRBD1 (5 bases). The CDR3 contains 12 residues. Germline V gives CDR1 SGHAT, CDR2 FQNNGV. CDR3 region: CATAGGGQPQHF. The CDR3 nucleotides are TGTGCGACGGCGGGGGGAGGCCAGCCCCAGCATTTT.

This clonotype was observed many times. The rearrangement uses TRBV28 and TRBJ1-1; 10 nucleotides match TRBD1. CDR3 length: 13 residues. The ends lost 10 bases at V and 4 bases at J; junction bases unmatched: 6. CDR1 is MDHEN, CDR2 SYDVKM, per germline. CDR3 residues: CATDRGLVTEAFF. CDR3 DNA: TGTGCCACGGACAGGGGGTTGGTCACTGAAGCTTTCTTT.

This clonotype has at least ten counts. This chain connects TRBV6-1 to TRBJ2-1, with TRBD1 as a possible D gene (6 bases). Germline assignment: CDR1 MNHNS and CDR2 SASEGT. Trimming shortened V by 4 bases and J by 0 bases, and 10 bases separated the two germline ends. The CDR3 totals 15 residues. The CDR3 nucleotides are TGTGCCAGCAGTGGCCAGGGGAGCTCCTACAATGAGCAGTTCTTC. Amino acid sequence: CASSGQGSSYNEQFF.

Ten or more counts support this clonotype. The J gene is TRBJ1-3, the V gene TRBV6-1; maybe TRBD1 (5 bases). CDR1 and CDR2 (germline): MNHNS, SASEGT. This CDR3 region has 15 residues. V was trimmed by 5 bases and J by 0 bases, leaving 11 bases between them. The CDR3 sequence: CASSPSGLSGNTIYF. As DNA, the CDR3 is TGTGCCAGCAGTCCCTCGGGGCTCTCTGGAAACACCATATATTTT.

This clonotype came up many times. The chain has TRBV6-5 and TRBJ1-5; D is ambiguous. V lost 2 bases and J lost 0, with 5 bases in between. The CDR3 has 14 amino acids. Germline V gene data show CDR1 as MNHEY and CDR2 as SVGAGI. The CDR3 sequence is CASSYGISNQPQHF. For the CDR3, the DNA is TGTGCCAGCAGTTACGGAATTAGCAATCAGCCCCAGCATTTT.

This clonotype has at least ten counts. The chain uses TRBV6-1 and TRBJ2-7, with 9 bases aligning to TRBD1. CDR1 is MNHNS and CDR2 is SASEGT in the germline V gene. This CDR3 is 15 amino acids long. After removal of 5 bases from V and 6 bases from J, the junction contained 11 bases not matched to a gene. The CDR3 loop is CASSPTGGEYSEQYF. CDR3 bases: TGTGCCAGCAGTCCCACAGGGGGCGAATATTCCGAGCAGTACTTC.

This clonotype was detected many times. The V and J genes are TRBV7-2 and TRBJ1-1, with 7 nucleotides matching TRBD1. Germline CDR1 reads SGHTA; CDR2 reads FQGNSA. J gave up 4 bases and V 3 bases, and 2 bases lay outside the gene matches. CDR3 length: 13 amino acids. This CDR3 is CASSLDRLTEAFF. The CDR3 bases are TGTGCCAGCAGCTTGGACAGGCTCACTGAAGCTTTCTTT. Supplemented by reference TRBV7-2 and TRBJ1-1, the full variable domain reads GAGVSQSPSNKVTEKGKDVELRCDPISGHTALYWYRQSLGQGLEFLIYFQGNSAPDKSGLPSDRFSAERTGGSVSTLTIQRTQQEDSAVYLCASSLDRLTEAFFGQGTRLTVV.